A single sample gave rise to the 8 T cell receptor beta chains below, sequenced in a study of CD8+ T cells in alopecia areata (dated 2018 in TCRdb). What the time point label conveys for this sample: baseline before oral tofacitinib. The library was prepared using the immunoSEQ multiplex PCR assay. RNA was extracted from all samples and reverse transcribed into cDNA as template for TCR sequencing. TCRdb carries this immuneACCESS record with in-frame sequences only. Its versions omit some clonotypes, under half of them owing to an unresolved V gene in the studies checked, with the rest unexplained. The sample includes 110,000 to 150,000 clones, with approximately 49% observed a single time. About 1% of the sample goes to the ten largest clones. The sequenced sample was CD4+ T cells sorted from blood, obtained at week 0. The receptors were gathered from a human donor with alopecia areata.

This chain connects TRBV30 to TRBJ1-4; the match to TRBD1 covers 7 bases. The CDR3 sequence is 14 residues long. CDR1 and CDR2 (germline): GTSNPN, SVGIG (reference sequence). Trimming at V came to 4 bases and at J to 7 bases, leaving 9 bases not matched to a gene. The CDR3 spells CAWTPTGIIEKLFF. For the CDR3, the DNA is TGTGCCTGGACTCCGACAGGGATCATTGAAAAACTGTTTTTT.

V and J are TRBV5-6 and TRBJ1-5; tentative D call: TRBD1 (5 bases). The CDR3 is 14 residues long. V shed 2 bases and J shed 6 bases, with 12 bases lying between them. The germline gives CDR1 SGHDT, CDR2 YYEEEE. The CDR3 sequence: CASSLGVASQPQHF. DNA for the CDR3: TGTGCCAGCAGCTTAGGGGTTGCGAGTCAGCCCCAGCATTTT.

The chain is built from TRBV29-1 and TRBJ1-1, with no clear D. V was pared by 6 bases and J by 4 bases, with 9 bases between. The CDR3 sequence is 11 residues long. CDR1 SQVTM and CDR2 ANQGSEA come from the germline V gene. Written as DNA, the CDR3 is TGCAGCGTCCTGGGAGTCACTGAAGCTTTCTTT. It encodes CSVLGVTEAFF. Drawing the rest from reference TRBV29-1 and TRBJ1-1, the complete variable domain is SAVISQKPSRDICQRGTSLTIQCQVDSQVTMMFWYRQQPGQSLTLIATANQGSEATYESGFVIDKFPISRPNLTFSTLTVSNMSPEDSSIYLCSVLGVTEAFFGQGTRLTVV.

This clone was observed a few times. The rearrangement uses TRBV5-4 and TRBJ2-1; D may be TRBD1 or TRBD2 (5 bases each). Trimming removed 3 bases at V and 1 base at J, with 14 bases between. The CDR3 sequence is 16 residues long. The germline V gene encodes CDR1 SGHNT and CDR2 YYREEE (reference sequence). The CDR3, as DNA: TGTGCCAGCAGCTCGCCGGGGCGCGCGTCCTACAATGAGCAGTTCTTC. Amino acid sequence: CASSSPGRASYNEQFF.

The chain uses TRBV4-1 and TRBJ2-1; D is undetermined. The CDR3 totals 17 residues. V lost 1 base, J lost 0 bases, and 13 bases lay in between. Germline CDR1 reads MGHRA; CDR2 reads YSYEKL. This CDR3 reads CASSQVGRATSYNEQFF. DNA for the CDR3: TGCGCCAGCAGCCAAGTGGGAAGGGCGACCTCCTACAATGAGCAGTTCTTC.

The chain combines TRBV29-1 with TRBJ1-5, with 7 bases matching TRBD1. Germline CDR1 and CDR2: SQVTM and ANQGSEA. CDR3 length equals 14 residues. Trimming took 6 bases from V and 0 from J; bases not matched to a gene: 5. The CDR3 nucleotides are TGCAGCGTAGCACAGGGGAGTAGCAATCAGCCCCAGCATTTT. It translates to CSVAQGSSNQPQHF.

This clone showed up just a few times. The chain recombines TRBV27 with TRBJ2-4, with TRBD2 as a possible D gene (6 bases). The CDR3 sequence is 16 residues long. Germline V gene sequence: CDR1 MNHEY, CDR2 SMNVEV (reference sequence). V was cut by 4 bases and J by 9 bases, with 22 bases left in between. This CDR3 reads CASSSLLAVVAGIQYF. In DNA form, the CDR3 reads TGTGCCAGCAGTTCCTTACTAGCCGTCGTGGCGGGCATTCAGTACTTC.

This clone is a singleton in its sample. V gene TRBV9 combines with J gene TRBJ2-7, with 10 bases identical to TRBD1. Trimming took 0 bases from V and 5 from J; bases not matched to a gene: 5. The CDR3 runs 15 residues. Germline V CDR1 and CDR2: SGDLS, YYNGEE. The CDR3 loop is CASSVVGQGRNEQYF. CDR3 sequence (DNA): TGTGCCAGCAGCGTAGTGGGACAGGGGAGGAACGAGCAGTACTTC.